Each of the 3 T cell receptor beta chains below was sequenced from the same sample in a study of post-analysis software for immune sequencing data. Regarding the study as a whole: Patients used about 5 TRBV segments, including TRBV5-6, TRBV5-1 and TRBV20-1, more often than controls.

Unique molecular identifiers were built into the TCR beta cDNA libraries. TCRdb reanalysed the PCR reads using MiXCR and keeps one entry per CDR3 protein. Found here are about 210,000 distinct CDR3 sequences, over 25% of them singletons; the top ten hold approximately 3.6%. Their recognized antigens are unknown. The specimen was blood. Receptor source: a girl aged 2-17 years with multiple sclerosis.

In this sample, this clonotype turned up many times. V usage is TRBV5-1 and J usage is TRBJ2-1; 10 positions agree with TRBD2. Trimming took 4 bases from V and 6 from J; bases not matched to a gene: 7. CDR3 length: 15 amino acids. The germline V gene encodes CDR1 SGHRS and CDR2 YFSETQ. The CDR3 bases are TGCGCCAGCAGCCCTCGACTAGCGGGCCTCAATGAGCAGTTCTTC. It specifies CASSPRLAGLNEQFF.

The chain joins TRBV5-6 to TRBJ2-2; a weak D match, TRBD2 (5 bases). This CDR3 is 13 amino acids long. With 2 bases removed from V and 5 bases from J, the gap between germline ends came to 7 bases. CDR1 is SGHDT, CDR2 YYEEEE, per germline. The CDR3 DNA reads as TGTGCCAGCAGCTTCGAGGGAACCGGGGAGCTGTTTTTT. Its protein is CASSFEGTGELFF.

This clonotype occurred a few times. V is TRBV5-1 and J is TRBJ2-7, with 9 bases that match TRBD1. Germline values: CDR1 SGHRS, CDR2 YFSETQ. The trim removed 0 bases at V and 9 bases at J, leaving 10 bases unmatched. The CDR3 totals 15 residues. For the CDR3, the DNA is TGCGCCAGCAGCTTGGGGATACAGGGGGCGCGAACGCAGTACTTC. Residues: CASSLGIQGARTQYF.